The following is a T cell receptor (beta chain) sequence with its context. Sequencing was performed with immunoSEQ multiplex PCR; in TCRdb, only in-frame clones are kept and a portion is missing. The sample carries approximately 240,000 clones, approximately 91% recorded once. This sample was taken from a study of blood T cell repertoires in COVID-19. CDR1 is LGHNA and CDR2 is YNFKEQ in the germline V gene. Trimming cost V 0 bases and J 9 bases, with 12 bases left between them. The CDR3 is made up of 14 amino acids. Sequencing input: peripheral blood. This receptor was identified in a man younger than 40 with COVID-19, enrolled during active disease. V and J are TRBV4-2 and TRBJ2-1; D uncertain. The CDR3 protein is CASSQDSPDSEQFF. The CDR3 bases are TGTGCCAGCAGCCAAGATAGCCCAGATAGTGAGCAGTTCTTC.